A single sample is the source of the 5 T cell receptor beta chains below, sequenced in a study of blood T cell repertoires in COVID-19. Here immunoSEQ multiplex PCR was the method, and the copy in TCRdb shows in-frame clones only, minus some. The profile shows around 120,000 clones, 90% of them singletons. What was sequenced was peripheral blood. The receptor source for this set is a human donor with active COVID-19. The donor label of this sample is uncertain.

This chain joins TRBV11-2 and TRBJ1-4, with 9 bases that match TRBD1. The germline V gene encodes CDR1 SGHAT and CDR2 FQNNGV. V lost 5 bases and J lost 4; bases outside the gene matches: 2. The CDR3 spans 14 residues. In DNA form, the CDR3 reads TGTGCCAGCAGCCTGGACAGGGGTAATGAAAAACTGTTTTTT. This encodes CASSLDRGNEKLFF.

The V call is TRBV2, the J call TRBJ2-4, with 8 positions matching TRBD1. V lost 6 bases and J lost 5; bases outside the gene matches: 12. The CDR3 runs to 16 residues. Germline assignment: CDR1 SNHLY and CDR2 FYNNEI. CDR3 region: CASRGHGSGGQNIQYF. The CDR3 DNA reads as TGTGCCAGCAGAGGGCACGGGTCAGGGGGCCAAAACATTCAGTACTTC.

The gene calls are TRBV24-1 and TRBJ2-5; no firm D call. Between the trimmed V and J ends, which lost 5 bases and 4 bases, there was a span of 7 bases. This CDR3 comprises 12 residues. Germline CDR1 reads KGHDR; CDR2 reads SFDVKD. The CDR3 nucleotides read TGTGCCACCAGTGCCCCGGGAGAGACCCAGTACTTC. It specifies CATSAPGETQYF.

This clone was detected only a few times. J is TRBJ1-3 and V is TRBV7-2; 7 positions match TRBD1. With 5 bases clipped from V and 4 bases from J, the junction kept 11 bases outside the gene matches. The CDR3 is 16 amino acids. Germline-derived CDR1 and CDR2 are SGHTA and FQGNSA. Here the CDR3 DNA reads TGTGCCAGCAGCCCTCAACCGGGACAGTTCGGAAACACCATATATTTT. This sequence encodes CASSPQPGQFGNTIYF. The entire variable domain, with the rest obtained from reference TRBV7-2 and TRBJ1-3, is as follows: GAGVSQSPSNKVTEKGKDVELRCDPISGHTALYWYRQSLGQGLEFLIYFQGNSAPDKSGLPSDRFSAERTGGSVSTLTIQRTQQEDSAVYLCASSPQPGQFGNTIYFGEGSWLTVV.

The chain employs TRBV4-3 and TRBJ1-1; D unresolved. Looked up from germline, CDR1 is LGHNA and CDR2 is YSLEER. The length of the CDR3 is 17 residues. V lost 0 bases and J lost 0, with 14 bases in between. CDR3: CASSQDPRVRLNTEAFF. In DNA form, the CDR3 reads TGCGCCAGCAGCCAAGATCCCCGTGTGCGTCTGAACACTGAAGCTTTCTTT.